One sample yielded the 10 T cell receptor beta chains listed below, sequenced in a study of shared clonotypes between healthy human individuals. Clones were read by immunoSEQ multiplex PCR, and TCRdb kept only the in-frame ones, dropping some. The data contain over 2 million clones, roughly 94% of them singletons. The sequenced material came from naive CD4+ T cells sorted from blood. The subset denotes: CD45RA+ positively selected. These receptors were collected from a man aged 18 to 30 in good health.

The rearrangement uses TRBV2 and TRBJ2-1, with D uncertain. CDR3 size: 13 residues. The V end was cut by 4 bases, the J end by 6 bases, with 10 bases between. The germline gives CDR1 SNHLY, CDR2 FYNNEI. CDR3 sequence: CASSAGQGNEQFF. The CDR3 DNA is TGTGCCAGCAGTGCCGGCCAAGGCAATGAGCAGTTCTTC. The full variable domain, in which reference TRBV2 and TRBJ2-1 provide the parts outside the CDR3, is EPEVTQTPSHQVTQMGQEVILRCVPISNHLYFYWYRQILGQKVEFLVSFYNNEISEKSEIFDDQFSVERPDGSNFTLKIRSTKLEDSAMYFCASSAGQGNEQFFGPGTRLTVL.

Note on this clone: The identical CDR3 is also encoded by other nucleotide sequences in the sample. The CDR3 here is CASSFAGVNTEAFF. The DNA of the CDR3 is TGTGCCAGCAGCTTCGCAGGGGTGAACACTGAAGCTTTCTTT. The V gene is TRBV7-9, the J gene TRBJ1-1; the D gene is possibly TRBD1 (6 bases). The CDR3 is 14 residues long. V was cut by 3 bases and J by 0 bases, with 8 bases left in between. Germline V gene sequence: CDR1 SEHNR, CDR2 FQNEAQ (reference sequence).

V usage is TRBV30 and J usage is TRBJ1-1; D ambiguous. Germline-derived CDR1 and CDR2 are GTSNPN and SVGIG (reference sequence). The CDR3 runs to 14 residues. Trimming removed 5 bases from V and 11 bases from J, with 24 bases in between. The CDR3 protein is CAWPLDRRPEGAFF. CDR3 nucleotide sequence: TGTGCCTGGCCCTTGGACCGTCGCCCAGAAGGGGCTTTCTTT.

The chain combines TRBV7-6 with TRBJ2-1, with 7 bases fitting TRBD2. The CDR3 is 15 residues long. J was trimmed by 4 bases and V by 0 bases; bases with no gene match: 3. In germline, CDR1 is SGHVS, CDR2 FNYEAQ. CDR3 DNA sequence: TGTGCCAGCAGCTTAGCTTCGGGAGGTTACAATGAGCAGTTCTTC. Translation: CASSLASGGYNEQFF.

The chain has TRBV5-1 and TRBJ2-1, with D unresolved. V was pared by 3 bases and J by 8 bases, with 12 bases between. Per germline, CDR1 SGHRS and CDR2 YFSETQ. This CDR3 contains 13 residues. The CDR3 sequence: CASSSSGPDEQFF. The CDR3 DNA sequence: TGCGCCAGCAGCTCGTCCGGGCCGGATGAGCAGTTCTTC.

The CDR3 nucleotides are TGTGCCATACAGGGACTTCCCGACGAGCAGTACTTC. Translated: CAIQGLPDEQYF. The V gene is TRBV10-3, the J gene TRBJ2-7, with D possibly called TRBD1 or TRBD2 (6 bases each). The CDR3 length is 12 residues. Germline lookup yields CDR1 ENHRY and CDR2 SYGVKD. V gave up 9 bases and J gave up 5 bases, with 14 bases separating them.

With regard to this clone: This sample includes further DNA sequences coding for the same CDR3. The chain couples TRBV6-4 to TRBJ2-3, with 9 bases identical to TRBD1. Trimming removed 4 bases from V and 1 base from J; junction bases left unmatched: 0. Germline V gene sequence: CDR1 MRHNA, CDR2 SNTAGT. The CDR3 has 14 residues. CDR3 loop: CASSGQGGTDTQYF. The DNA for the CDR3 is TGTGCCAGCAGTGGACAGGGGGGCACAGATACGCAGTATTTT.

The chain uses TRBV6-1 and TRBJ1-2; D gene unclear. CDR1 is MNHNS and CDR2 is SASEGT in the germline V gene. V dropped 5 bases and J dropped 2 bases, with 12 bases sitting between them. The CDR3 covers 14 residues. CDR3 amino acids: CASSPLGGNYGYTF. DNA of the CDR3: TGTGCCAGCAGTCCCCTCGGTGGGAACTATGGCTACACCTTC.

J is TRBJ2-5 and V is TRBV4-1; 11 bases map to TRBD1. The CDR3 has 21 residues. Per germline, CDR1 MGHRA and CDR2 YSYEKL. V gave up 3 bases and J gave up 1 base; unmatched junction bases: 19. The CDR3 DNA reads as TGCGCCAGCAGCCATGCCCCTTGGGGGAGGGGGACAGGGGGTTCCCAAGAGACCCAGTACTTC. This sequence encodes CASSHAPWGRGTGGSQETQYF.

The chain is built from TRBV30 and TRBJ1-5; no reliable D call. CDR1 is GTSNPN, CDR2 SVGIG, per germline (reference sequence). Trimming pared 0 bases from V and 8 bases from J, leaving 14 bases between. The CDR3 has 14 amino acids. CDR3 sequence reads: CAWSVQSTGEPQHF. Written as DNA, the CDR3 is TGTGCCTGGAGTGTACAGAGTACCGGGGAGCCCCAGCATTTT.